This TCR beta chain was recovered during a study of blood T cell repertoires in COVID-19. Overall study: Material from acute and convalescent COVID-19 was sourced from the United States, Italy and Spain.

In the study's own analysis: Reference gene primer amplification gave nucleated cell count estimates. Some clones are missing from TCRdb's copy, which holds only in-frame ones; the method was immunoSEQ multiplex PCR. V, J and clone size derive from that table, while D and trimming were established from the DNA sequence. In the table there are 130,000 or so clones, 81% of which are singletons. Germline CDR1 and CDR2: MNHEY and SVGEGT. The CDR3 covers 14 residues. Unmatched junction bases numbered 6, after V lost 6 bases and J lost 3 bases. This clone was counted a few times. The TCR sequence derives from a woman between 55 and 75 years old with active or convalescent COVID-19. Input material: peripheral blood. This rearrangement joins TRBV6-2 or TRBV6-3 to TRBJ2-7; 9 nucleotides line up with TRBD2. CDR3 region: CASSRPSGIYEQYF. DNA of the CDR3: TGTGCCAGCAGCCGTCCTAGCGGGATCTACGAGCAGTACTTC.